This passage covers 15 T cell receptor beta chains from one sample sequenced in a study of blood T cell repertoires in COVID-19. Assay: immunoSEQ multiplex PCR; the TCRdb copy retains only in-frame clones and omits some. The sample has more than 200,000 clones; roughly 88% are singletons. The material sequenced was peripheral blood. All receptors come from a woman aged 40-49 years who had recovered from COVID-19.

This chain uses TRBV5-4 with TRBJ1-3, with a tentative D call TRBD1 (5 bases). Germline assignment: CDR1 SGHNT and CDR2 YYREEE (reference sequence). This CDR3 has 14 residues. Trimming took off 2 bases at V and 4 bases at J, with 10 bases between the two ends. The CDR3 sequence: CASSFGAKGNTIYF. The CDR3 bases are TGTGCCAGCAGCTTTGGGGCTAAAGGAAACACCATATATTTT.

This clone was seen only a few times. This chain uses TRBV19 with TRBJ2-7, with D maybe TRBD1 (6 bases). This CDR3 is built from 14 residues. Trimming took 9 bases from V and 4 from J, leaving 19 bases between them. CDR1 is LNHDA, CDR2 SQIVND, per germline (reference sequence). Here the CDR3 DNA reads TGTGCCAGCTCTCCCCTACAGGGCCGATACGAGCAGTACTTC. This gives the protein CASSPLQGRYEQYF.

The chain recombines TRBV19 with TRBJ2-1, with TRBD1 as a possible D gene (7 bases). The germline V gene has CDR1 LNHDA and CDR2 SQIVND (reference sequence). Trimming took off 6 bases at V and 6 bases at J, with 24 bases between the two ends. The CDR3 runs to 17 residues. This CDR3 reads CASSKTTGTYTSNEQFF. Written as DNA, the CDR3 is TGTGCCAGTAGCAAAACGACAGGGACTTACACCAGCAATGAGCAGTTCTTC.

The chain is built from TRBV7-2 and TRBJ2-7; 11 bases line up with TRBD2. This CDR3 has 15 residues. In germline, CDR1 is SGHTA, CDR2 FQGNSA. V dropped 2 bases and J dropped 7; count of bases not matched to a gene: 7. CDR3 coding DNA: TGTGCCAGCAGCTTAACTAGCGGGGGTTATGGGGAGCAGTACTTC. This translates into CASSLTSGGYGEQYF.

V usage is TRBV10-1 and J usage is TRBJ2-7; maybe TRBD2 (5 bases). Germline lookup yields CDR1 WNHNN and CDR2 SYGVQD (reference sequence). The CDR3 sequence is 15 residues long. Trimming left V 11 bases short and J 2 bases short, with 22 bases between. CDR3 nucleotides: TGCGCCGGCTACCCGCGGAGGTCGTTCGCCTACGAGCAGTACTTC. Translated: CAGYPRRSFAYEQYF.

The rearrangement links TRBV6-5 to TRBJ2-7; D is possibly TRBD1 (5 bases). The V gene lost 7 bases and the J gene lost 2 bases, with 12 bases spanning the gap. CDR1 is MNHEY and CDR2 is SVGAGI in the germline V gene. The CDR3 sequence is 13 residues long. CDR3 sequence reads: CASTRGRAYEQYF. The CDR3 DNA is TGTGCCAGCACCCGCGGCAGGGCCTACGAGCAGTACTTC.

The chain couples TRBV7-8 to TRBJ2-4; 7 nucleotides match TRBD2. Trimming removed 5 bases from V and 3 bases from J; junction bases left unmatched: 7. Germline V CDR1 and CDR2: SGHVS, FQNEAQ. This CDR3 is 15 amino acids long. CDR3 sequence: CASSGGGVVKNIQYF. CDR3 sequence (DNA): TGTGCCAGCAGCGGGGGGGGAGTTGTCAAAAACATTCAGTACTTC.

This clone has just one count. V and J are TRBV5-6 and TRBJ2-7, with 7 bases matching TRBD1. V dropped 3 bases and J dropped 4; count of bases not matched to a gene: 4. Germline loops: CDR1 SGHDT, CDR2 YYEEEE. The CDR3 length is 13 residues. The CDR3 DNA sequence: TGTGCCAGCAGCTCGGACAGGTCATACGAGCAGTACTTC. As protein: CASSSDRSYEQYF.

The genes are TRBV7-2 and TRBJ2-5; weak D call: TRBD1 (5 bases). The V end lost 3 bases, the J end lost 5 bases, and 7 bases lay between the germline ends. Germline V gives CDR1 SGHTA, CDR2 FQGNSA. The CDR3 consists of 12 residues. CDR3 region: CASSFRVETQYF. CDR3 coding DNA: TGTGCCAGCAGCTTCAGGGTTGAGACCCAGTACTTC.

This clone occurred once. This chain links TRBV7-8 with TRBJ2-3, with D possibly TRBD2 on 6 matching bases. From germline, CDR1 is SGHVS and CDR2 FQNEAQ. The CDR3 has 15 residues. V was clipped by 5 bases and J by 5 bases, with 17 bases between them. The CDR3 sequence is CASSPRDLTRDTQYF. DNA of the CDR3: TGTGCCAGCAGCCCTCGGGACTTAACCAGAGATACGCAGTATTTT.

This clone came up a few times. The V and J genes are TRBV7-6 and TRBJ2-7; 8 nucleotides align to TRBD1. Trimming cost V 5 bases and J 3 bases; bases outside gene matches: 6. Germline V gene lookup returns CDR1 SGHVS and CDR2 FNYEAQ. The CDR3 length is 14 residues. The CDR3 reads CASSHDRGNYEQYF. CDR3 DNA: TGTGCCAGCAGCCACGACAGGGGCAACTACGAGCAGTACTTC.

This clone appeared once. Other DNA sequences in the same sample also yield this CDR3. The chain is built from TRBV6-2 or TRBV6-3 and TRBJ1-5; a possible D gene is TRBD1 (6 bases). Trimming shortened V by 5 bases and J by 5 bases, and 10 bases separated the two germline ends. Germline V gene lookup returns CDR1 MNHEY and CDR2 SVGEGT. The CDR3 sequence is 13 residues long. The CDR3 spells CASSLDSDQPQHF. CDR3 DNA: TGTGCCAGCAGTCTGGACAGTGATCAGCCCCAGCATTTT.

The V call is TRBV5-4, the J call TRBJ2-3, with TRBD2 matching over 9 bases. Germline-derived CDR1 and CDR2 are SGHNT and YYREEE (reference sequence). The ends lost 5 bases at V and 3 bases at J; junction bases unmatched: 7. The CDR3 covers 15 residues. The CDR3 spells CASRSGRGGTDTQYF. The CDR3 region has the DNA TGTGCCAGCAGGTCTGGGCGGGGGGGAACAGATACGCAGTATTTT. The complete variable domain, with remaining parts taken from reference TRBV5-4 and TRBJ2-3, reads ETGVTQSPTHLIKTRGQQVTLRCSSQSGHNTVSWYQQALGQGPQFIFQYYREEENGRGNFPPRFSGLQFPNYSSELNVNALELDDSALYLCASRSGRGGTDTQYFGPGTRLTVL.

The chain carries TRBV25-1 and TRBJ2-3; TRBD1 is a possible D gene (6 bases). The CDR3 has 12 amino acids. Looked up from germline, CDR1 is MGHDK and CDR2 is SYGVNS. Trimming took off 3 bases at V and 10 bases at J, with 11 bases between the two ends. The chain's CDR3 is CASSDGGSPQYF. Here the CDR3 DNA reads TGTGCCAGCAGTGATGGGGGCTCCCCGCAGTATTTT.

The chain combines TRBV28 with TRBJ1-3; D might be TRBD1 (6 bases). Trimming cost V 3 bases and J 4 bases, with 22 bases left between them. The germline V gene has CDR1 MDHEN and CDR2 SYDVKM. CDR3 length equals 18 residues. In nucleotides, the CDR3 is TGTGCCAGCAGTTTGAGGGGCGCACGGGGGGCGAAAGGAAACACCATATATTTT. The encoded protein is CASSLRGARGAKGNTIYF. Using reference TRBV28 and TRBJ1-3 for the parts outside the CDR3, the full variable domain is DVKVTQSSRYLVKRTGEKVFLECVQDMDHENMFWYRQDPGLGLRLIYFSYDVKMKEKGDIPEGYSVSREKKERFSLILESASTNQTSMYLCASSLRGARGAKGNTIYFGEGSWLTVV.